The 25 T cell receptor beta chains below come from one sample, sequenced in a study of T cell repertoires in cytomegalovirus infection (dated by TCRdb to the late 2010s). The reads were generated on an Illumina HiSeq 1500. TCRdb redid the processing of the public reads, applying fastp at Q25 and MiXCR, and retained in-frame beta chains. CDR3 protein sequences are deduplicated, and each keeps its most common genes and DNA. The sample table lists fewer than 250,000 distinct CDR3 sequences, around an eighth of them with a count of one. Together, the top ten hold 1.5% to 2% of the sample. The sequencing input was PBMCs. These receptors were obtained from a human donor in good health (CMV status not recorded). Some clones in this sample may be carry-over from other donors' samples.

This clonotype was seen at least ten times. The chain recombines TRBV7-2 with TRBJ1-5; 9 nucleotides align to TRBD1. This CDR3 has 15 residues. Trimming cost V 4 bases and J 4 bases; bases outside gene matches: 5. Germline assignment: CDR1 SGHTA and CDR2 FQGNSA. The CDR3 nucleotides are TGTGCCAGCAGCTCCCGGACAGGGGAAAATCAGCCCCAGCATTTT. This encodes CASSSRTGENQPQHF.

This clonotype showed up many times. The V gene is TRBV27, the J gene TRBJ1-2; D perhaps matches TRBD1 (5 bases). CDR1 MNHEY and CDR2 SMNVEV come from the germline V gene (reference sequence). This CDR3 has 15 amino acids. The V gene lost 0 bases and the J gene lost 8 bases, with 16 bases spanning the gap. In DNA form, the CDR3 reads TGTGCCAGCAGTTTATCCTTTACGGGGCTCGGAGGCTACACCTTC. As protein: CASSLSFTGLGGYTF.

The gene calls are TRBV10-2 and TRBJ2-4; D may be TRBD2 (5 bases). Germline V gene lookup returns CDR1 WSHSY and CDR2 SAAADI. The CDR3 runs to 14 residues. Deletions cut 3 bases from V and 5 bases from J, with 11 bases between. In DNA form, the CDR3 reads TGCGCCAGCAGTGAACCGGGGAAACAAAACATTCAGTACTTC. It is translated as CASSEPGKQNIQYF.

Remarks on this clonotype: Since a much larger clone is just one base distant, this may be a read error. The chain joins TRBV6-2 or TRBV6-3 to TRBJ1-1; 7 nucleotides align to TRBD1. This CDR3 has 13 amino acids. Germline CDR1 is MNHEY and CDR2 is SVGEGT. CDR3 in DNA: TGTGCCAGCAGAGAGACAGGGAACACTGAAGCTTCCTTT. This encodes CASRETGNTEASF.

As concerns this clonotype: A much larger clone is a single base away; this may be a read error. V usage is TRBV28 and J usage is TRBJ2-5; D possibly corresponds to TRBD1 (6 bases). From germline, CDR1 is MDHEN and CDR2 SYDVKM. The CDR3 runs to 14 residues. The CDR3, as DNA: TGTGCCTGCAGTTTAGGGACAATTGCAAGGGCCCAGTACTTC. Amino acid sequence: CACSLGTIARAQYF. The full variable domain, in which reference TRBV28 and TRBJ2-5 provide the parts outside the CDR3, is DVKVTQSSRYLVKRTGEKVFLECVQDMDHENMFWYRQDPGLGLRLIYFSYDVKMKEKGDIPEGYSVSREKKERFSLILESASTNQTSMYLCACSLGTIARAQYFGPGTRLLVL.

This clonotype was observed many times. The rearrangement uses TRBV12-3 or TRBV12-4 and TRBJ2-3; TRBD2 agrees at 7 bases. The CDR3 is 15 residues long. With V trimmed by 8 bases and J by 4 bases, 12 bases remained unmatched. This CDR3 is CASRATGRNPDTQYF. The CDR3 bases are TGTGCCAGCCGAGCTACCGGGAGGAACCCAGATACGCAGTATTTT.

This clonotype showed up many times. The V gene is TRBV29-1, the J gene TRBJ2-2, with D uncertain. From germline, CDR1 is SQVTM and CDR2 ANQGSEA. This CDR3 has 13 residues. V gave up 2 bases and J gave up 6 bases, with 10 bases separating them. CDR3 coding DNA: TGCAGCGTTGAAAACATCATGGCCGGGGAGCTGTTTTTT. Its translation is CSVENIMAGELFF.

This clonotype was seen ten or more times. This CDR3 is CASSKLAQSYNEQFF. CDR3 bases: TGTGCCAGCAGCAAACTAGCTCAATCCTACAATGAGCAGTTCTTC. The rearrangement uses TRBV7-2 and TRBJ2-1, with D perhaps matching TRBD2 (6 bases). The CDR3 runs 15 residues. With 5 bases removed from V and 1 base from J, the gap between germline ends came to 12 bases. Germline lookup yields CDR1 SGHTA and CDR2 FQGNSA. The whole variable domain, filled in from reference TRBV7-2 and TRBJ2-1, reads GAGVSQSPSNKVTEKGKDVELRCDPISGHTALYWYRQSLGQGLEFLIYFQGNSAPDKSGLPSDRFSAERTGGSVSTLTIQRTQQEDSAVYLCASSKLAQSYNEQFFGPGTRLTVL.

Within the sample, this clonotype is medium-sized. The chain is built from TRBV7-8 and TRBJ1-2; 10 positions match TRBD1. Germline trimming cut 4 bases from V and 6 bases from J; bases unmatched to any gene: 5. The CDR3 covers 14 residues. Germline V gives CDR1 SGHVS, CDR2 FQNEAQ. This chain's CDR3 is CASSSTGTGDGYTF. The CDR3 DNA reads TGTGCCAGCAGCTCAACCGGGACAGGGGATGGCTACACCTTC.

This clonotype was counted at least ten times. This chain joins TRBV12-3 or TRBV12-4 and TRBJ2-1, with TRBD2 matching over 7 bases. The length of the CDR3 is 14 residues. J lost 5 bases, V lost 4 bases, and 5 bases had no gene match. CDR3 sequence reads: CASSSGLGNNEQFF. In DNA, the CDR3 is TGTGCCAGCAGTTCAGGACTAGGTAACAATGAGCAGTTCTTC.

This clonotype has ten or more counts. The chain is built from TRBV4-3 and TRBJ2-2; the match to TRBD2 covers 10 bases. Germline V CDR1 and CDR2: LGHNA, YSLEER. Trimming took 6 bases from V and 5 from J; bases not matched to a gene: 9. This CDR3 has 16 amino acids. CDR3 DNA: TGCGCCAGCAGTTCCCTAGCGGGGGTGGGAACCGGGGAGCTGTTTTTT. Its translation: CASSSLAGVGTGELFF.

This clonotype was recorded many times. The rearrangement links TRBV7-3 to TRBJ2-1, with D possibly TRBD2 on 5 matching bases. Germline CDR1 reads SGHTA; CDR2 reads FQGTGA. The CDR3 is made up of 15 amino acids. V lost 3 bases, J lost 7 bases, and 16 bases lay in between. The CDR3 loop reads CASSFSAQGKNEQFF. The CDR3 DNA follows: TGTGCCAGCAGCTTTAGCGCCCAAGGAAAGAATGAGCAGTTCTTC. The whole variable domain, filled in from reference TRBV7-3 and TRBJ2-1, reads GAGVSQTPSNKVTEKGKYVELRCDPISGHTALYWYRQSLGQGPEFLIYFQGTGAADDSGLPNDRFFAVRPEGSVSTLKIQRTERGDSAVYLCASSFSAQGKNEQFFGPGTRLTVL.

The sample holds a few counts of this clonotype. The J gene is TRBJ2-1, the V gene TRBV6-2 or TRBV6-3; D is perhaps TRBD1 (6 bases). The CDR3 spans 13 residues. With 6 bases removed from V and 6 bases from J, the gap between germline ends came to 12 bases. Germline-derived CDR1 and CDR2 are MNHEY and SVGEGT. CDR3 bases: TGTGCCAGCAGCCCCCGACAGGTCAATGAGCAGTTCTTC. This gives the protein CASSPRQVNEQFF.

J is TRBJ2-5 and V is TRBV20-1; no reliable D call. The ends were cut back, 5 bases at V and 4 bases at J, with 14 bases in the middle. Germline loops: CDR1 DFQATT, CDR2 SNEGSKA (reference sequence). CDR3 size: 13 residues. The CDR3 is CSAPKGGSETQYF. The CDR3 bases are TGCAGTGCTCCGAAAGGTGGGTCAGAGACCCAGTACTTC.

This clonotype was counted ten times or more. V is TRBV29-1 and J is TRBJ2-2; unclear D gene. Trimming cost V 0 bases and J 7 bases, with 12 bases left between them. Germline values: CDR1 SQVTM, CDR2 ANQGSEA. This CDR3 contains 14 residues. This CDR3 is CSVEEKGLGGELFF. The CDR3 nucleotides read TGCAGCGTTGAAGAAAAAGGGTTGGGCGGGGAGCTGTTTTTT.

This clonotype was counted only a few times. This may stem from a read error, because a much larger clone lies one nucleotide away. CDR3 sequence: CASSFDRDGYTF. The CDR3 DNA reads TGTGCCAGCAGCTTTGACAGGGATGGCTACACCTTC. The gene calls are TRBV7-9 and TRBJ1-2; 7 bases are shared with TRBD1. The germline CDR1 and CDR2 sequences are SEHNR and FQNEAQ (reference sequence). Trimming took 3 bases from V and 6 from J; bases not matched to a gene: 1. The CDR3 consists of 12 residues.

This rearrangement joins TRBV29-1 to TRBJ1-2; a possible D gene is TRBD1 (6 bases). Per the germline V gene, CDR1 is SQVTM and CDR2 is ANQGSEA. CDR3 length: 11 residues. Trimming cost V 8 bases and J 1 base, with 8 bases left between them. The CDR3 loop is CSWTDNYGYTF. In DNA, the CDR3 is TGCAGCTGGACAGATAACTATGGCTACACCTTC.

In its sample, this clonotype was seen many times. The chain has TRBV12-3 or TRBV12-4 and TRBJ1-2; TRBD1 agrees at 9 bases. There are 14 residues in the CDR3. V lost 3 bases, J lost 7 bases, and 6 bases stayed unmatched. The CDR3, as DNA: TGTGCCAGCAGTTTGGGACAGGGAAGGGGTGGCTACACCTTC. Its translation: CASSLGQGRGGYTF.

In its sample, this clonotype was seen many times. The V gene is TRBV7-2, the J gene TRBJ2-6; unclear D gene. V lost 5 bases and J lost 4, with 15 bases in between. The CDR3 runs to 16 residues. Germline assignment: CDR1 SGHTA and CDR2 FQGNSA. DNA for the CDR3: TGTGCCAGCAGCCCAGCTAGGCGGTCCGGGGCCAACGTCCTGACTTTC. This translates into CASSPARRSGANVLTF.

This clonotype was counted at least ten times. V usage is TRBV29-1 and J usage is TRBJ2-7, with D unclear. This CDR3 is 11 amino acids long. CDR1 is SQVTM, CDR2 ANQGSEA, per germline. With 2 bases removed from V and 6 bases from J, the gap between germline ends came to 8 bases. The DNA of the CDR3 is TGCAGCGTTGAATCCGGCCTCGAGCAGTACTTC. It codes for CSVESGLEQYF.

The table lists this clonotype with many counts. The chain combines TRBV7-2 with TRBJ2-5; 9 bases map to TRBD1. CDR1 and CDR2 from the germline V gene are SGHTA and FQGNSA. V dropped 5 bases and J dropped 4; count of bases not matched to a gene: 8. The CDR3 runs 15 residues. The CDR3 loop is CASSRTGTGRETQYF. CDR3 in DNA: TGTGCCAGCAGCCGTACCGGGACAGGGAGAGAGACCCAGTACTTC.

This clonotype came up many times. CDR3 region: CASSLEARRGAFF. CDR3 in DNA: TGTGCCAGCAGCTTAGAGGCAAGGAGAGGAGCTTTCTTT. The genes are TRBV7-2 and TRBJ1-1, with D hard to call. The V end was cut by 1 base, the J end by 10 bases, with 13 bases between. The CDR3 consists of 13 residues. Germline V gene data show CDR1 as SGHTA and CDR2 as FQGNSA.

In its sample, this clonotype was seen many times. The chain employs TRBV15 and TRBJ2-3; 8 nucleotides match TRBD2. The length of the CDR3 is 20 residues. Trimming removed 0 bases from V and 1 base from J; junction bases left unmatched: 15. CDR1 and CDR2 (germline): LNHNV, YYDKDF (reference sequence). The CDR3 reads CATSRDRVSGSTFGTDTQYF. In DNA form, the CDR3 reads TGTGCCACCAGCAGAGATCGCGTGAGCGGGAGTACCTTCGGCACAGATACGCAGTATTTT.

This clonotype was picked up many times. The chain combines TRBV6-1 with TRBJ2-7, with 8 bases lining up with TRBD2. The germline V gene has CDR1 MNHNS and CDR2 SASEGT. J was trimmed by 2 bases and V by 1 base; bases with no gene match: 13. The CDR3 is made up of 18 amino acids. CDR3 bases: TGTGCCAGCAGTGAAGGAACCAGCGGGAGTATGTACACCTACGAGCAGTACTTC. This codes for CASSEGTSGSMYTYEQYF.

The V and J genes are TRBV11-2 and TRBJ1-5; D gene ambiguous. The CDR3 consists of 13 residues. Germline V gene data show CDR1 as SGHAT and CDR2 as FQNNGV. V was cut by 4 bases and J by 5 bases, with 9 bases left in between. In DNA, the CDR3 is TGTGCCAGCAGCTGGTCGGGTGATCAGCCCCAGCATTTT. This translates into CASSWSGDQPQHF.